Presented here are 9 T cell receptor beta chains from one specimen sequenced in a study of breast tumors, draining lymph nodes, adjacent tissues. TCRdb reprocessed the multiplex PCR reads via MiXCR and lists one record per CDR3 protein. The sample holds 150,000 to 200,000 distinct CDR3 sequences; about 33% are singletons and the top ten take 3.5% to 4.5%. Samples came from axillary lymph nodes draining the breast cancer. Sample: axillary lymph node tissue. The receptor set was obtained from a female donor with breast cancer. Some clones in this sample may be carry-over from other donors' samples.

V gene TRBV7-2 combines with J gene TRBJ2-2, with 13 nucleotides matching TRBD2. Germline trimming cut 5 bases from V and 13 bases from J; bases unmatched to any gene: 7. Per the germline V gene, CDR1 is SGHTA and CDR2 is FQGNSA. This CDR3 contains 14 residues. The CDR3 protein is CASSVGLAGVGLFF. The DNA for the CDR3 is TGTGCCAGCAGCGTCGGACTAGCGGGAGTTGGGCTGTTTTTT. The full variable domain, with the rest looked up from reference TRBV7-2 and TRBJ2-2, is GAGVSQSPSNKVTEKGKDVELRCDPISGHTALYWYRQSLGQGLEFLIYFQGNSAPDKSGLPSDRFSAERTGGSVSTLTIQRTQQEDSAVYLCASSVGLAGVGLFFGEGSRLTVL.

This chain joins TRBV3-1 and TRBJ2-7; maybe TRBD1 (6 bases). Per germline, CDR1 LGHDT and CDR2 YNNKEL (reference sequence). The CDR3 runs to 14 residues. The ends were cut back, 1 base at V and 5 bases at J, with 12 bases in the middle. The CDR3 DNA reads as TGTGCCAGCAGCCAAGTAAACAGGGCGAACGAGCAGTACTTC. This gives the protein CASSQVNRANEQYF.

The CDR3 reads CASRTRDRVPNEQFF. CDR3 nucleotides: TGTGCCAGCAGAACCCGGGACAGGGTCCCCAATGAGCAGTTCTTC. The chain combines TRBV10-3 with TRBJ2-1; 9 bases fit TRBD1. CDR1 and CDR2 from the germline V gene are ENHRY and SYGVKD. V shed 10 bases, J shed 6 bases, and the junction held 13 bases outside the gene matches. The CDR3 runs to 15 residues.

This clonotype was counted only a few times. The chain combines TRBV5-6 with TRBJ2-7; TRBD1 agrees at 10 bases. V shed 1 base, J shed 4 bases, and the junction held 11 bases outside the gene matches. Germline CDR1 reads SGHDT; CDR2 reads YYEEEE. This CDR3 is built from 17 residues. CDR3 residues: CASSLSLTTGGSYEQYF. In DNA, the CDR3 is TGTGCCAGCAGCTTGTCTCTCACGACAGGGGGCAGTTACGAGCAGTACTTC.

This clonotype was recorded many times. V gene TRBV29-1 combines with J gene TRBJ1-3; D is perhaps TRBD1 (5 bases). Germline CDR1 and CDR2: SQVTM and ANQGSEA. The CDR3 sequence is 15 residues long. V lost 4 bases to trimming and J lost 4 bases, with 17 bases between them. CDR3 nucleotides: TGCAGCGTTGTGGTCGGCAGGGCAACGGGAAACACCATATATTTT. This sequence encodes CSVVVGRATGNTIYF. Full variable domain (rest looked up from reference TRBV29-1 and TRBJ1-3): SAVISQKPSRDICQRGTSLTIQCQVDSQVTMMFWYRQQPGQSLTLIATANQGSEATYESGFVIDKFPISRPNLTFSTLTVSNMSPEDSSIYLCSVVVGRATGNTIYFGEGSWLTVV.

Many counts were recorded for this clonotype. The J gene is TRBJ2-7, the V gene TRBV11-2; D is ambiguous. Germline V gives CDR1 SGHAT, CDR2 FQNNGV. The V end was cut by 0 bases, the J end by 6 bases, with 15 bases between. There are 15 residues in the CDR3. DNA of the CDR3: TGTGCCAGCAGCTTAGATCTCCCTGGGGTGGGCGAGCAGTACTTC. Encoded protein: CASSLDLPGVGEQYF. Using reference TRBV11-2 and TRBJ2-7 for the parts outside the CDR3, the full variable domain is EAGVAQSPRYKIIEKRQSVAFWCNPISGHATLYWYQQILGQGPKLLIQFQNNGVVDDSQLPKDRFSAERLKGVDSTLKIQPAKLEDSAVYLCASSLDLPGVGEQYFGPGTRLTVT.

This clonotype was counted ten times or more. This chain joins TRBV7-9 and TRBJ1-2; D is uncertain. CDR3 size: 14 residues. The V gene lost 5 bases and the J gene lost 0 bases, with 10 bases spanning the gap. Germline CDR1 SEHNR, CDR2 FQNEAQ (reference sequence). The CDR3 spells CASSSGPSNYGYTF. The CDR3 DNA reads TGTGCCAGCAGCAGCGGACCGTCTAACTATGGCTACACCTTC. The full variable domain, with the rest looked up from reference TRBV7-9 and TRBJ1-2, is DTGVSQNPRHKITKRGQNVTFRCDPISEHNRLYWYRQTLGQGPEFLTYFQNEAQLEKSRLLSDRFSAERPKGSFSTLEIQRTEQGDSAMYLCASSSGPSNYGYTFGSGTRLTVV.

This clonotype was seen ten or more times. The chain joins TRBV7-8 to TRBJ1-2; D ambiguous. The V end lost 0 bases, the J end lost 8 bases, and 10 bases lay between the germline ends. This CDR3 region has 13 residues. Germline lookup yields CDR1 SGHVS and CDR2 FQNEAQ. The CDR3 here is CASSLAWDRGYTF. The CDR3 DNA sequence: TGTGCCAGCAGCTTAGCATGGGATAGGGGCTACACCTTC.

A word on this clonotype: Possible read error: a much larger clone is one base away. V and J are TRBV6-1 and TRBJ1-2, with 7 bases identical to TRBD1. This CDR3 is 17 amino acids long. V lost 5 bases to trimming and J lost 0 bases; unmatched junction nucleotides: 12. The germline V gene encodes CDR1 MNHNS and CDR2 SASEGT. The CDR3 loop reads CASSRTVRTGSNYGYTF. CDR3 nucleotides: TGTGCCAGCAGTCGAACTGTAAGGACAGGTTCTAACTATGGCTACACCTTC.